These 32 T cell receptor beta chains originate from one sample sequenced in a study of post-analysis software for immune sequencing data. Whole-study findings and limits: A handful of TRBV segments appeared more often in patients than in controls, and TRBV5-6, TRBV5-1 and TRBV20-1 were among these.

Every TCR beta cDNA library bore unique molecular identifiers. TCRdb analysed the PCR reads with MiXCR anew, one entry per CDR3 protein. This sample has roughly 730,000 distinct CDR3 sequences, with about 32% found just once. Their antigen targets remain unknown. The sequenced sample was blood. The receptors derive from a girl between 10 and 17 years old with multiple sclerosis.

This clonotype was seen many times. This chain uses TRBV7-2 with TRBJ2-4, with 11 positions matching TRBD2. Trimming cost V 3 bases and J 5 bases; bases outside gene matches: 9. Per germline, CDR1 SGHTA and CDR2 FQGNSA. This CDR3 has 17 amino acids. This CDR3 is CASSFLAGGGRENIQYF. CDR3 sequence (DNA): TGTGCCAGCAGCTTCCTAGCGGGAGGAGGACGGGAAAACATTCAGTACTTC.

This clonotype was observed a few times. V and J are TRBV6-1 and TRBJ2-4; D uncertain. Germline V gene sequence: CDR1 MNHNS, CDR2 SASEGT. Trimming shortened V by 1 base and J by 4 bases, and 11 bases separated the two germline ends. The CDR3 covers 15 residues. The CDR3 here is CASSEGKSFKNIQYF. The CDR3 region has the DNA TGTGCCAGCAGTGAAGGGAAGAGTTTTAAAAACATTCAGTACTTC.

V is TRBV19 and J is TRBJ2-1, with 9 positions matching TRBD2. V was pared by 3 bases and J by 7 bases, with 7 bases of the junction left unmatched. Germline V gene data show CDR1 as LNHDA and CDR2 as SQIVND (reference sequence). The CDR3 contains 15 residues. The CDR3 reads CASSIGWRGGNEQFF. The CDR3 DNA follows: TGTGCCAGTAGTATCGGATGGCGGGGGGGGAATGAGCAGTTCTTC.

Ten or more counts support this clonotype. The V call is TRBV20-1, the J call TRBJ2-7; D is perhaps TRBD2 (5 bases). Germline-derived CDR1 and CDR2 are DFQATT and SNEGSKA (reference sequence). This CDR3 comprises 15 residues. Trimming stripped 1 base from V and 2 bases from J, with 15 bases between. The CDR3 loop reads CSARATSRAAYEQYF. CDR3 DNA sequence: TGCAGTGCTAGAGCAACGTCGCGGGCCGCCTACGAGCAGTACTTC.

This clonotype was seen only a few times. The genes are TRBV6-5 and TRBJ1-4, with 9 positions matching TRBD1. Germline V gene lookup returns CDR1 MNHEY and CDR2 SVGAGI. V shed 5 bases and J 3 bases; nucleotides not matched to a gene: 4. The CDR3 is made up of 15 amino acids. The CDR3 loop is CASSTRQGANEKLFF. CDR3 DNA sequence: TGTGCCAGCAGTACCCGACAGGGGGCTAATGAAAAACTGTTTTTT.

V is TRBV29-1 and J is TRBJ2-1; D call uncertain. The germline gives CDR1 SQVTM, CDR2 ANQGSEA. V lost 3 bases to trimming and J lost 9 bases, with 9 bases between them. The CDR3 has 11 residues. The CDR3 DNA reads TGCAGCGTTGATTCCTCAGGTGAGCAGTTCTTC. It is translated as CSVDSSGEQFF.

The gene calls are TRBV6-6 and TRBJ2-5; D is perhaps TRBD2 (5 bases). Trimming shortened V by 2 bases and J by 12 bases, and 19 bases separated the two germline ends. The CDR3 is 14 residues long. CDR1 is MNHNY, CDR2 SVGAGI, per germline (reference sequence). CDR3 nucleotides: TGTGCCAGCAGTTACGTGGGAAGTAGTCCCGGGGAGTACTTC. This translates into CASSYVGSSPGEYF.

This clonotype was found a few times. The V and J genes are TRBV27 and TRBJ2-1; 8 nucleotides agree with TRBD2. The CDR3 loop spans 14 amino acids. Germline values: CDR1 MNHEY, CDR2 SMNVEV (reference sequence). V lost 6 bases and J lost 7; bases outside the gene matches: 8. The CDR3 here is CASSPGLGPNEQFF. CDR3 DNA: TGTGCCAGCAGCCCGGGACTAGGGCCTAATGAGCAGTTCTTC.

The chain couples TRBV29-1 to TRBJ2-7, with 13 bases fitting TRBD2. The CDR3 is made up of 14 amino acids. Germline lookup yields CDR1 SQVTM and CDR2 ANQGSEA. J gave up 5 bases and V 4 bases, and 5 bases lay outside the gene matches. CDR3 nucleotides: TGCAGCGTTGGGACTAGCGGGAGTAGCCACGAGCAGTACTTC. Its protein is CSVGTSGSSHEQYF.

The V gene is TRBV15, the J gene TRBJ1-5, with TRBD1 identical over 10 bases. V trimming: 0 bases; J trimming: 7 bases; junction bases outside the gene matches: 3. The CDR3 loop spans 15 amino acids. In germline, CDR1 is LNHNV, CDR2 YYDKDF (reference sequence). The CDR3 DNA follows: TGTGCCACCAGCAGAGATCCGACAGGGGGCCAGCCCCAGCATTTT. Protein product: CATSRDPTGGQPQHF.

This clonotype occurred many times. The DNA of the CDR3 is TGCAGCGTTGGCCAGCCAGAGACCCAGTACTTC. Its protein product is CSVGQPETQYF. This rearrangement joins TRBV29-1 to TRBJ2-5; D uncertain. Trimming shortened V by 4 bases and J by 4 bases, and 7 bases separated the two germline ends. Germline V CDR1 and CDR2: SQVTM, ANQGSEA. This CDR3 has 11 amino acids.

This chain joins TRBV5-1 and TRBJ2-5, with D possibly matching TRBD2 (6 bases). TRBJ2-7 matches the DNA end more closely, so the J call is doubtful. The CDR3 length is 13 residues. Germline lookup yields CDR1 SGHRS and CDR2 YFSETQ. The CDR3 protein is CASSLWGGREQYF. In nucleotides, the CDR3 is TGCGCCAGCAGCTTGTGGGGAGGACGCGAGCAGTACTTC.

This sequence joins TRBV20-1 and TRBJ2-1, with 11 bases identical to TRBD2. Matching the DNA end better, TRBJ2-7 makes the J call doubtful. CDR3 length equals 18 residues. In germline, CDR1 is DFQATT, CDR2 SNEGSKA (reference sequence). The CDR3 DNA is TGCAGTGCCCAGAAGCGTATTAGCGGGAGGGCGGTTAGGAATGAGCAGTACTTC. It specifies CSAQKRISGRAVRNEQYF.

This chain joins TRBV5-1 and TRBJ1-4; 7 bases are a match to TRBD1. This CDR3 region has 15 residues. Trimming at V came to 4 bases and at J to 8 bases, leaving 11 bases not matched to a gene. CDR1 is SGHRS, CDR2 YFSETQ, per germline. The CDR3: CASSPRGFTEEKLFF. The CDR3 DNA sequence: TGCGCCAGCAGCCCCAGGGGGTTTACAGAAGAAAAACTGTTTTTT.

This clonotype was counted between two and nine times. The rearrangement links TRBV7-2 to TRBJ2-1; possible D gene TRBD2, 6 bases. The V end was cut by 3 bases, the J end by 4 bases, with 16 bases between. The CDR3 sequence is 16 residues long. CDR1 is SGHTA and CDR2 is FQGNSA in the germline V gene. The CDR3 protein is CASSLGGGMRYNEQFF. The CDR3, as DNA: TGTGCCAGCAGCTTGGGTGGGGGGATGAGGTACAATGAGCAGTTCTTC.

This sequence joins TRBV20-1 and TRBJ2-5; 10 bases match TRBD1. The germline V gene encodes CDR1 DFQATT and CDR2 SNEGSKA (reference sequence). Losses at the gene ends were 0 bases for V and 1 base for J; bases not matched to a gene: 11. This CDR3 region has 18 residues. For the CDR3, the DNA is TGCAGTGCTAGAGATCTGGGACAGGGGAGCGGGATCCAAGAGACCCAGTACTTC. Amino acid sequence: CSARDLGQGSGIQETQYF.

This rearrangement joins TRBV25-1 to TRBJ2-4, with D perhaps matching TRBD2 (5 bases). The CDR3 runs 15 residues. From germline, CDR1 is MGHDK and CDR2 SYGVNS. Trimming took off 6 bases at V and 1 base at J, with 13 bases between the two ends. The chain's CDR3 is CASRPRGWAKNIQYF. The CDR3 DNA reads TGTGCCAGCAGACCCCGAGGGTGGGCCAAAAACATTCAGTACTTC.

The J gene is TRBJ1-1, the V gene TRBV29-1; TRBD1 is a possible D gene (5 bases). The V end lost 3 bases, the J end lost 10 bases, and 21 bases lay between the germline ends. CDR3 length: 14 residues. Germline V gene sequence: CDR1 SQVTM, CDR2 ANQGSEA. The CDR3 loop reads CSVDRRRALGGAFF. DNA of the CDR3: TGCAGCGTTGACAGGCGCAGGGCCCTTGGCGGAGCTTTCTTT.

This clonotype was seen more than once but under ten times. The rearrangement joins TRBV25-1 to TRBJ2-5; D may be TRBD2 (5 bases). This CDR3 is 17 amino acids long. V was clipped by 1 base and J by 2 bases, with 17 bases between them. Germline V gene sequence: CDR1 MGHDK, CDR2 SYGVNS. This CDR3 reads CASSESPLRRMQETQYF. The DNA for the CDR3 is TGTGCCAGCAGTGAATCGCCCCTAAGGAGGATGCAAGAGACCCAGTACTTC. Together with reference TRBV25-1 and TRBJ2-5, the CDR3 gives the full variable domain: EADIYQTPRYLVIGTGKKITLECSQTMGHDKMYWYQQDPGMELHLIHYSYGVNSTEKGDLSSESTVSRIRTEHFPLTLESARPSHTSQYLCASSESPLRRMQETQYFGPGTRLLVL.

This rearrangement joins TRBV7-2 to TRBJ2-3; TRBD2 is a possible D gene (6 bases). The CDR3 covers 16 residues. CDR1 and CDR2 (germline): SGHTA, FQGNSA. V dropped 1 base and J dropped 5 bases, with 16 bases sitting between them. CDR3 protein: CASSLVAGLVRDTQYF. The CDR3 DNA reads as TGTGCCAGCAGCTTAGTGGCGGGACTCGTACGAGATACGCAGTATTTT.

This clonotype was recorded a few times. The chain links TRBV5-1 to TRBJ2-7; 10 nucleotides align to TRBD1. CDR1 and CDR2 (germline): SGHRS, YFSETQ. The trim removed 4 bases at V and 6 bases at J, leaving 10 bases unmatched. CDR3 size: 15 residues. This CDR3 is CASSTIGTGDGEQYF. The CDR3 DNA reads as TGCGCCAGCAGCACCATAGGGACAGGGGACGGCGAGCAGTACTTC. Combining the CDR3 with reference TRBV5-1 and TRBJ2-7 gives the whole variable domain KAGVTQTPRYLIKTRGQQVTLSCSPISGHRSVSWYQQTPGQGLQFLFEYFSETQRNKGNFPGRFSGRQFSNSRSEMNVSTLELGDSALYLCASSTIGTGDGEQYFGPGTRLTVT.

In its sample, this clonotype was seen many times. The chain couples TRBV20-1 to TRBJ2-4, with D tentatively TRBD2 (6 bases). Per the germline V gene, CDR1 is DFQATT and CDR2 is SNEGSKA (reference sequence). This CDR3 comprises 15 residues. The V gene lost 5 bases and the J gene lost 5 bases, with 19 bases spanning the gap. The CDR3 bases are TGCAGTGCTCGAAACCCCGGGACTTCCCAAAACATTCAGTACTTC. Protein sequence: CSARNPGTSQNIQYF.

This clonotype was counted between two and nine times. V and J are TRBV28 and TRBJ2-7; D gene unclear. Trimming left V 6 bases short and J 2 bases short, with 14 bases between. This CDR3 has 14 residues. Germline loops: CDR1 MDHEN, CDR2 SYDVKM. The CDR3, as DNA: TGTGCCAGCAGGGACGGCCCTAATCCCTACGAGCAGTACTTC. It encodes CASRDGPNPYEQYF.

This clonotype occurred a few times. DNA for the CDR3: TGTGCCAGCAGATCCACCAACAGGGGTGGCTACACCTTC. Translated: CASRSTNRGGYTF. The chain uses TRBV6-5 and TRBJ1-2, with 7 bases lining up with TRBD1. The CDR3 contains 13 residues. Unmatched junction bases numbered 8, after V lost 6 bases and J lost 7 bases. Germline CDR1 and CDR2: MNHEY and SVGAGI.

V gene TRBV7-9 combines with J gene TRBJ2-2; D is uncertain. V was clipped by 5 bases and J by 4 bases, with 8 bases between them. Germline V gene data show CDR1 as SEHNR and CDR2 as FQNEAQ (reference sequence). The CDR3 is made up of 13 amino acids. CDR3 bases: TGTGCCAGCAGCCCCGGATTCACCGGGGAGCTGTTTTTT. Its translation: CASSPGFTGELFF.

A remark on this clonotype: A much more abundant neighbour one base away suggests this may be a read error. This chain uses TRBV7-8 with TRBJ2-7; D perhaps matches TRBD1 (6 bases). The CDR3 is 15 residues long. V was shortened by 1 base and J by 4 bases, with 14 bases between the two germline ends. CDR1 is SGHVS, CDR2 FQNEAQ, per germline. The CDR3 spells CASSLDLWTAYEQYF. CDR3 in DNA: TGTGCCAGCAGCTTAGATCTATGGACAGCGTACGAGCAGTACTTC.

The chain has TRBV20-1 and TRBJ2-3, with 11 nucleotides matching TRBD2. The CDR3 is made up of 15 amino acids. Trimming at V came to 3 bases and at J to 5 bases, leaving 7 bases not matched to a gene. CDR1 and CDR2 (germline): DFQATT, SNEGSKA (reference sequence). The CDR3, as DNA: TGCAGTGCTAGGCAAACTAGCGGGAGTCGAGATACGCAGTATTTT. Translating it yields CSARQTSGSRDTQYF.

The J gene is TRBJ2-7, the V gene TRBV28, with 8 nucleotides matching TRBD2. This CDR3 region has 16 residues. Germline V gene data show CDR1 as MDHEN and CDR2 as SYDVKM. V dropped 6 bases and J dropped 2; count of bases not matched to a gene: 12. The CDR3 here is CASSLDRGGPAYEQYF. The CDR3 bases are TGTGCCAGCAGCTTGGACCGGGGGGGGCCCGCCTACGAGCAGTACTTC.

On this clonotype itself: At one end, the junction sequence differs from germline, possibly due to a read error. The CDR3 DNA is TGCGCCAGCAGCTCGGCCTCCCGGGACACCGTATTGAGCACAGATACGCAGTGTTTT. This encodes CASSSASRDTVLSTDTQCF. The chain carries TRBV5-1 and TRBJ2-3; tentative D call: TRBD1 (6 bases). The CDR3 has 19 amino acids. Per the germline V gene, CDR1 is SGHRS and CDR2 is YFSETQ.

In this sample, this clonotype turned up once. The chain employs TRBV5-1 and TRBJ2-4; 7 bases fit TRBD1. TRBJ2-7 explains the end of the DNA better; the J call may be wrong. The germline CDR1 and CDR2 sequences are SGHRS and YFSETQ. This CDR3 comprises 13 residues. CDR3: CASSNRGTDEQYF. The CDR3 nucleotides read TGCGCCAGCAGCAACAGGGGTACGGACGAGCAGTACTTC.

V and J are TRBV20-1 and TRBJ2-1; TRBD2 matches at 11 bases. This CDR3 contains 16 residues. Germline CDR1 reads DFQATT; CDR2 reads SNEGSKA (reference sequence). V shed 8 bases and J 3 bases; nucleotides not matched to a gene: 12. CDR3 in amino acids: CSTPGQGTSGYNEQFF. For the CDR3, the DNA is TGCAGTACCCCCGGTCAGGGGACTAGCGGCTACAATGAGCAGTTCTTC.

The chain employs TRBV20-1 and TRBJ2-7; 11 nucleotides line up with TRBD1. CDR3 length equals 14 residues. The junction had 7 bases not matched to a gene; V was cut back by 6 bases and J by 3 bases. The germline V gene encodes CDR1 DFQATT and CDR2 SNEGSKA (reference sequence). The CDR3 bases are TGCAGTGCGAGGACAGGGGGCAATCACTACGAGCAGTACTTC. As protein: CSARTGGNHYEQYF.